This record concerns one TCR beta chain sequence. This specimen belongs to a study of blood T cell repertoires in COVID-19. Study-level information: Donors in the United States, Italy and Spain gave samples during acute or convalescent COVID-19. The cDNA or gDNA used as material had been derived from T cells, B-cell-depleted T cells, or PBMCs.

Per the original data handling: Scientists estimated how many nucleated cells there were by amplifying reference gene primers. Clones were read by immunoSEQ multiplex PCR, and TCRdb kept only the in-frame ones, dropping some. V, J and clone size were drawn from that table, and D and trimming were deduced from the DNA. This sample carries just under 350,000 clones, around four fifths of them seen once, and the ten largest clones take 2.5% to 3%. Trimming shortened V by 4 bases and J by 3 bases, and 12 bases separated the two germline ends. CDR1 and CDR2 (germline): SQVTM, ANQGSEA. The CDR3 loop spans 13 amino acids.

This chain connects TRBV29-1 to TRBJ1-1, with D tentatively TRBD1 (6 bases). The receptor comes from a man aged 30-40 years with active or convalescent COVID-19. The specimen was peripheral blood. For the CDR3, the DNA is TGCAGCGTTGGGACAGCGGCAGACACTGAAGCTTTCTTT. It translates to CSVGTAADTEAFF.